What follows are 10 T cell receptor beta chains derived from one specimen sequenced in a study of blood T cell repertoires in COVID-19. Here immunoSEQ multiplex PCR was the method, and the copy in TCRdb shows in-frame clones only, minus some. The sample carries about 170,000 clones, over 70% recorded once. Sequencing was carried out using peripheral blood. Receptors were obtained from a woman aged 70-85 years who had recovered from COVID-19.

This chain uses TRBV14 with TRBJ1-1; D gene unclear. V was trimmed by 5 bases and J by 2 bases, leaving 12 bases between them. The CDR3 is 14 residues long. The germline CDR1 and CDR2 sequences are SGHDN and FVKESK. The CDR3, as DNA: TGTGCCAGCAGCACAACCGCGGGTAACACTGAAGCTTTCTTT. This sequence encodes CASSTTAGNTEAFF.

The chain carries TRBV5-5 and TRBJ2-7; 9 bases fit TRBD2. J was trimmed by 3 bases and V by 4 bases; bases with no gene match: 8. Germline V gene sequence: CDR1 SGHKS, CDR2 YYEKEE (reference sequence). The CDR3 is 15 residues long. The CDR3 region has the DNA TGTGCCAGCAGCCCCTTGGGGACTAGCCTCTACGAGCAGTACTTC. Residues: CASSPLGTSLYEQYF.

This CDR3 reads CASSEYGAGGRNEQFF. The CDR3 region has the DNA TGTGCCAGCAGTGAATATGGGGCGGGGGGGAGGAATGAGCAGTTCTTC. The chain carries TRBV25-1 and TRBJ2-1, with 9 positions matching TRBD2. V lost 0 bases and J lost 7; bases outside the gene matches: 7. This CDR3 contains 16 residues. Germline loops: CDR1 MGHDK, CDR2 SYGVNS.

The genes are TRBV5-1 and TRBJ2-1; TRBD1 is a possible D gene (6 bases). Trimming took off 2 bases at V and 4 bases at J, with 10 bases between the two ends. The CDR3 loop spans 14 amino acids. Germline V gives CDR1 SGHRS, CDR2 YFSETQ. CDR3 sequence reads: CASSLGQTYNEQFF. CDR3 DNA: TGCGCCAGCAGCTTAGGACAGACTTACAATGAGCAGTTCTTC.

V gene TRBV4-2 combines with J gene TRBJ2-5; 7 bases map to TRBD2. The CDR3 length is 18 residues. Germline-derived CDR1 and CDR2 are LGHNA and YNFKEQ. V lost 0 bases, J lost 0 bases, and 10 bases stayed unmatched. The CDR3 region has the DNA TGTGCCAGCAGCCAAGATCTGGGACGGGGGGAGTACCAAGAGACCCAGTACTTC. It yields the protein CASSQDLGRGEYQETQYF.

V gene TRBV2 combines with J gene TRBJ2-1; 10 positions match TRBD2. There are 14 residues in the CDR3. Germline V lookup: CDR1 SNHLY, CDR2 FYNNEI. Unmatched junction bases numbered 5, after V lost 6 bases and J lost 6 bases. The DNA of the CDR3 is TGTGCCAGCAGACTAGCGGGATTATCCAATGAGCAGTTCTTC. The encoded protein is CASRLAGLSNEQFF.

The chain links TRBV7-2 to TRBJ1-6, with D uncertain. Germline CDR1 and CDR2: SGHTA and FQGNSA. This CDR3 has 13 amino acids. The V gene lost 3 bases and the J gene lost 7 bases, with 7 bases spanning the gap. This CDR3 is CASSFQANSPLHF. The CDR3 coding sequence is TGTGCCAGCAGCTTTCAGGCCAATTCACCCCTCCACTTT.

V and J are TRBV9 and TRBJ2-7, with D possibly TRBD1 on 5 matching bases. The CDR3 covers 13 residues. Germline assignment: CDR1 SGDLS and CDR2 YYNGEE. Trimming removed 3 bases at V and 7 bases at J, with 14 bases between. The CDR3 DNA reads as TGTGCCAGCAGCGGGGGCCTCGGGTCTGAGCAGTACTTC. Translation gives CASSGGLGSEQYF.

The chain carries TRBV5-5 and TRBJ1-4; no clear D gene. Germline V gene lookup returns CDR1 SGHKS and CDR2 YYEKEE (reference sequence). The CDR3 covers 16 residues. The ends were cut back, 7 bases at V and 3 bases at J, with 19 bases in the middle. CDR3 amino acids: CASVDHPLAANEKLFF. DNA of the CDR3: TGTGCCAGCGTGGATCATCCACTCGCGGCTAATGAAAAACTGTTTTTT.

J is TRBJ2-7 and V is TRBV3-1 (or the pseudogene TRBV3-2); 7 positions match TRBD1. V lost 8 bases, J lost 3 bases, and 4 bases stayed unmatched. This CDR3 has 12 amino acids. Germline lookup yields CDR1 LGHDT and CDR2 YNNKEL (reference sequence). CDR3 residues: CASLGQDYEQYF. The DNA for the CDR3 is TGTGCCAGCCTCGGACAGGACTACGAGCAGTACTTC.